This TCR beta chain came from a study of blood T cell repertoires in COVID-19. In the original analysis: Reference gene primer amplification in the assay estimated nucleated cell counts. Produced via immunoSEQ multiplex PCR; TCRdb's table is partial and in-frame only. V and J calls and clone size come straight from that table; D and trimming were deduced from the DNA. The table has about 130,000 clones, almost 85% seen once. The CDR3 extends over 15 amino acids. Trimming removed 5 bases from V and 4 bases from J, with 15 bases in between. Germline V gene lookup returns CDR1 MNHEY and CDR2 SVGAGI. Specimen: peripheral blood. The J gene is TRBJ2-1, the V gene TRBV6-5, with a possible D match to TRBD2 (6 bases). The source is a woman aged 25 to 39 who had recovered from COVID-19. CDR3 protein: CASSHYGGLYNEQFF. CDR3 nucleotide sequence: TGTGCCAGCAGTCACTACGGGGGTTTGTACAATGAGCAGTTCTTC.